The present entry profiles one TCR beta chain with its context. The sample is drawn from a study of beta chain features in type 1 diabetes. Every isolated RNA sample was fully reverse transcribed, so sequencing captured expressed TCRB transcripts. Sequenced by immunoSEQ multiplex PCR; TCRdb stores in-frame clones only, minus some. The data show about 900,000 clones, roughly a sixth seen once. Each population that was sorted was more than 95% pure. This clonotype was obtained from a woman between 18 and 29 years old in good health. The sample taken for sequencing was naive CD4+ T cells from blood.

CDR3 in amino acids: CASGQALYEQYF. The CDR3 nucleotides are TGTGCCAGTGGACAGGCCCTCTACGAGCAGTACTTC. V is TRBV28 and J is TRBJ2-7, with 7 bases matching TRBD1. The CDR3 extends over 12 amino acids. Looked up from germline, CDR1 is MDHEN and CDR2 is SYDVKM. V gave up 9 bases and J gave up 3 bases; unmatched junction bases: 5.